These 30 T cell receptor beta chains were sequenced from one sample in a study of shared clonotypes between healthy human individuals. Assay: immunoSEQ multiplex PCR; the TCRdb copy retains only in-frame clones and omits some. This table holds about 1.1 million clones, approximately 80% found once. The sequencing input was memory CD4+ T cells from PBMCs. Noted subset: CD45RA-negative fraction. All receptors come from a young man in good health. Some clones in this sample may be carry-over from other donors' samples.

Note on this clone: This specimen includes other DNA sequences encoding the same CDR3. This chain joins TRBV15 and TRBJ2-7; maybe TRBD2 (6 bases). The germline V gene has CDR1 LNHNV and CDR2 YYDKDF (reference sequence). The CDR3 contains 14 residues. V dropped 0 bases and J dropped 6 bases, with 12 bases sitting between them. The CDR3 DNA reads as TGTGCCACCAGCAGAGATCCGGGGGTCGGCGAGCAGTACTTC. Residues: CATSRDPGVGEQYF.

The gene calls are TRBV5-4 and TRBJ2-1; TRBD1 matches 7 bases. Germline values: CDR1 SGHNT, CDR2 YYREEE (reference sequence). The CDR3 has 15 residues. With V trimmed by 3 bases and J by 3 bases, 6 bases remained unmatched. CDR3 residues: CASSSPGQNYNEQFF. As DNA, the CDR3 is TGTGCCAGCAGCTCTCCGGGACAGAACTACAATGAGCAGTTCTTC.

V and J are TRBV14 and TRBJ2-7, with D possibly TRBD1 on 7 matching bases. Trimming left V 3 bases short and J 5 bases short, with 14 bases between. Germline V gene lookup returns CDR1 SGHDN and CDR2 FVKESK. This CDR3 is 14 amino acids long. The CDR3 spells CASSQRDRVHEQYF. CDR3 sequence (DNA): TGTGCCAGCAGCCAGCGGGACAGAGTCCACGAGCAGTACTTC.

In nucleotides, the CDR3 is TGTGCCTGGAGTCCCGGGACTAGCGGGAGGGGGGAGACCCAGTACTTC. Protein sequence: CAWSPGTSGRGETQYF. The J gene is TRBJ2-5, the V gene TRBV30, with 16 bases fitting TRBD2. This CDR3 region has 16 residues. In germline, CDR1 is GTSNPN, CDR2 SVGIG (reference sequence). With 2 bases clipped from V and 5 bases from J, the junction kept 5 bases outside the gene matches.

In this sample, this clone turned up once. The chain links TRBV6-6 to TRBJ2-1; D is unclear. V was pared by 6 bases and J by 4 bases, with 4 bases between. The CDR3 runs 11 residues. CDR1 and CDR2 (germline): MNHNY, SVGAGI (reference sequence). The CDR3 loop reads CASSRYNEQFF. The CDR3 DNA reads TGTGCCAGCAGCCGTTACAATGAGCAGTTCTTC.

J is TRBJ2-3 and V is TRBV5-4; no clear D. The CDR3 sequence is 13 residues long. Trimming took off 2 bases at V and 4 bases at J, with 8 bases between the two ends. Germline CDR1 is SGHNT and CDR2 is YYREEE (reference sequence). DNA of the CDR3: TGTGCCAGCAGCTTATGGGCTGCAGATACGCAGTATTTT. Amino acid sequence: CASSLWAADTQYF.

The genes are TRBV6-1 and TRBJ2-3; weak D call: TRBD2 (5 bases). The germline V and J ends were trimmed by 6 bases and 3 bases, with 10 bases remaining between them. This CDR3 region has 13 residues. The germline CDR1 and CDR2 sequences are MNHNS and SASEGT. The CDR3 reads CASRKTGTDTQYF. The CDR3 region has the DNA TGTGCCAGCAGGAAAACGGGGACAGATACGCAGTATTTT.

The chain is built from TRBV15 and TRBJ2-5; D is possibly TRBD2 (6 bases). The CDR3 loop spans 16 amino acids. CDR1 and CDR2 (germline): LNHNV, YYDKDF (reference sequence). The ends were cut back, 1 base at V and 5 bases at J, with 17 bases in the middle. CDR3 in DNA: TGTGCCACCAGCAGAGTTCGTATACGGGGGATGGAGACCCAGTACTTC. Protein product: CATSRVRIRGMETQYF.

Here the CDR3 reads CASSYDRASGELFF. The CDR3 DNA reads as TGTGCCAGCAGCTACGACAGGGCGTCCGGGGAGCTGTTTTTT. This chain links TRBV5-6 with TRBJ2-2, with 7 bases lining up with TRBD1. Per germline, CDR1 SGHDT and CDR2 YYEEEE. The CDR3 length is 14 residues. The V and J ends lost 3 bases and 6 bases, in that order; junction bases with no gene match: 5.

The gene calls are TRBV19 and TRBJ1-5; TRBD1 aligns across 8 bases. With 5 bases clipped from V and 0 bases from J, the junction kept 12 bases outside the gene matches. The germline V gene encodes CDR1 LNHDA and CDR2 SQIVND (reference sequence). The CDR3 is 18 residues long. CDR3 protein: CASSASTGGGYSNQPQHF. DNA for the CDR3: TGTGCCAGTAGTGCCTCAACAGGGGGAGGATATAGCAATCAGCCCCAGCATTTT.

Concerning this clone itself: Other DNA sequences from this sample encode an identical CDR3 as well. The chain uses TRBV5-1 and TRBJ2-5; TRBD2 matches at 13 bases. CDR3 size: 15 residues. The germline V gene encodes CDR1 SGHRS and CDR2 YFSETQ. V dropped 4 bases and J dropped 4; count of bases not matched to a gene: 4. CDR3 DNA: TGCGCCAGCAGCGGACTAGCGGGAGTGGGAGAGACCCAGTACTTC. This translates into CASSGLAGVGETQYF.

The rearrangement uses TRBV4-2 and TRBJ2-7; TRBD2 is a possible D gene (5 bases). The CDR3 is made up of 17 amino acids. The germline gives CDR1 LGHNA, CDR2 YNFKEQ. Trimming stripped 4 bases from V and 0 bases from J, with 19 bases between. CDR3 loop: CASSRPTGITSSYEQYF. The CDR3 nucleotides read TGTGCCAGCAGCCGACCTACCGGGATCACCTCCTCCTACGAGCAGTACTTC.

The chain is built from TRBV7-9 and TRBJ2-1, with a possible D match to TRBD2 (6 bases). The CDR3 loop spans 15 amino acids. Germline lookup yields CDR1 SEHNR and CDR2 FQNEAQ (reference sequence). Trimming pared 5 bases from V and 7 bases from J, leaving 18 bases between. Written as DNA, the CDR3 is TGTGCCAGCAGCCCTCGGGGTCTAGCGAGTAATGAGCAGTTCTTC. Its translation: CASSPRGLASNEQFF. The complete variable domain, with remaining parts taken from reference TRBV7-9 and TRBJ2-1, reads DTGVSQNPRHKITKRGQNVTFRCDPISEHNRLYWYRQTLGQGPEFLTYFQNEAQLEKSRLLSDRFSAERPKGSFSTLEIQRTEQGDSAMYLCASSPRGLASNEQFFGPGTRLTVL.

This clone was counted a few times. The J gene is TRBJ1-2, the V gene TRBV19; perhaps TRBD1 as D (5 bases). Germline V gene data show CDR1 as LNHDA and CDR2 as SQIVND (reference sequence). This CDR3 is 14 amino acids long. Trimming shortened V by 5 bases and J by 7 bases, and 17 bases separated the two germline ends. The CDR3 region is CASSVSGTVFGYTF. The CDR3, as DNA: TGTGCCAGTAGTGTGTCAGGGACCGTCTTTGGCTACACCTTC.

The chain employs TRBV7-8 and TRBJ2-2, with D possibly being TRBD2 (6 bases). This CDR3 has 15 amino acids. The germline V gene encodes CDR1 SGHVS and CDR2 FQNEAQ. Deletions cut 5 bases from V and 1 base from J, with 11 bases between. The CDR3 DNA reads as TGTGCCAGCAGCCGGACGGGACTGAACACCGGGGAGCTGTTTTTT. It codes for CASSRTGLNTGELFF.

This chain connects TRBV6-6 to TRBJ1-3; D is ambiguous. Germline values: CDR1 MNHNY, CDR2 SVGAGI (reference sequence). The CDR3 totals 16 residues. V was clipped by 3 bases and J by 4 bases, with 16 bases between them. The CDR3 region is CASSYWGYVSGNTIYF. The DNA for the CDR3 is TGTGCCAGCAGTTATTGGGGTTATGTATCCGGAAACACCATATATTTT.

The chain is built from TRBV2 and TRBJ1-2; 9 bases are a match to TRBD1. Germline loops: CDR1 SNHLY, CDR2 FYNNEI. V was pared by 8 bases and J by 8 bases, with 9 bases of the junction left unmatched. CDR3 length: 13 amino acids. CDR3 nucleotide sequence: TGTGCCAGCTGGAACAGGGGGCCTGGGGGCTACACCTTC. Protein product: CASWNRGPGGYTF.

CDR3 loop: CASRPGQRYNSPLHF. CDR3 DNA sequence: TGTGCCAGCAGACCCGGACAGCGCTATAATTCACCCCTCCACTTT. V gene TRBV6-5 combines with J gene TRBJ1-6, with D perhaps TRBD1 (6 bases). CDR1 is MNHEY and CDR2 is SVGAGI in the germline V gene. V was clipped by 6 bases and J by 3 bases, with 12 bases between them. This CDR3 contains 15 residues.

This chain joins TRBV6-5 and TRBJ2-4; D is unresolved. Germline V gives CDR1 MNHEY, CDR2 SVGAGI. Trimming took off 5 bases at V and 5 bases at J, with 7 bases between the two ends. The CDR3 has 12 amino acids. The CDR3 DNA sequence: TGTGCCAGCAGTCGGAAACAAAACATTCAGTACTTC. Encoded protein: CASSRKQNIQYF.

The genes are TRBV30 and TRBJ1-4; D might be TRBD1 (6 bases). The germline CDR1 and CDR2 sequences are GTSNPN and SVGIG (reference sequence). The CDR3 is 12 amino acids. The ends were cut back, 6 bases at V and 7 bases at J, with 12 bases in the middle. The CDR3 region has the DNA TGTGCCTGTGGACAGTTCGGTGAAAAACTGTTTTTT. This encodes CACGQFGEKLFF.

The chain couples TRBV2 to TRBJ1-1, with a possible D match to TRBD1 (5 bases). The CDR3 is made up of 13 amino acids. Germline V lookup: CDR1 SNHLY, CDR2 FYNNEI. The ends were cut back, 3 bases at V and 1 base at J, with 6 bases in the middle. CDR3 protein: CASSDDRNTEAFF. In DNA form, the CDR3 reads TGTGCCAGCAGTGACGACAGGAACACTGAAGCTTTCTTT.

The chain is built from TRBV15 and TRBJ2-7, with 8 positions matching TRBD1. CDR1 and CDR2 from the germline V gene are LNHNV and YYDKDF (reference sequence). The CDR3 runs to 15 residues. The trim removed 3 bases at V and 4 bases at J, leaving 8 bases unmatched. The CDR3 loop reads CATSSPRTGRYEQYF. DNA for the CDR3: TGTGCCACCAGCAGTCCCCGGACAGGGCGTTACGAGCAGTACTTC.

The chain uses TRBV30 and TRBJ1-3; 7 bases are shared with TRBD1. V trimming: 0 bases; J trimming: 4 bases; junction bases outside the gene matches: 0. The germline CDR1 and CDR2 sequences are GTSNPN and SVGIG (reference sequence). There are 13 residues in the CDR3. Here the CDR3 reads CAWSVGQGNTIYF. CDR3 DNA sequence: TGTGCCTGGAGTGTGGGACAGGGAAACACCATATATTTT. The whole variable domain, remainder taken from reference TRBV30 and TRBJ1-3, is SQTIHQWPATLVQPVGSPLSLECTVEGTSNPNLYWYRQAAGRGLQLLFYSVGIGQISSEVPQNLSASRPQDRQFILSSKKLLLSDSGFYLCAWSVGQGNTIYFGEGSWLTVV.

The gene calls are TRBV15 and TRBJ1-2, with D maybe TRBD1 (5 bases). Trimming stripped 1 base from V and 5 bases from J, with 11 bases between. Germline V lookup: CDR1 LNHNV, CDR2 YYDKDF (reference sequence). The CDR3 runs 14 residues. The CDR3: CATSRAGPAYGYTF. CDR3 DNA sequence: TGTGCCACCAGCAGAGCAGGGCCCGCGTATGGCTACACCTTC.

This clone was seen just once. The sample has other DNA sequences that encode this CDR3 too. The J gene is TRBJ1-5, the V gene TRBV7-8; possible D gene TRBD1, 5 bases. In germline, CDR1 is SGHVS, CDR2 FQNEAQ. Trimming pared 1 base from V and 3 bases from J, leaving 7 bases between. The CDR3 has 14 amino acids. As DNA, the CDR3 is TGTGCCAGCAGCTTAGGACAGCCCAATCAGCCCCAGCATTTT. It yields the protein CASSLGQPNQPQHF.

V usage is TRBV28 and J usage is TRBJ1-1, with TRBD1 matching over 7 bases. This CDR3 is built from 15 residues. Trimming cost V 6 bases and J 0 bases; bases outside gene matches: 7. From germline, CDR1 is MDHEN and CDR2 SYDVKM. DNA of the CDR3: TGTGCCAGCAGAGAAGGGGGCTTCATGAACACTGAAGCTTTCTTT. This translates into CASREGGFMNTEAFF.

This chain joins TRBV2 and TRBJ2-7; 9 bases are a match to TRBD1. V shed 6 bases, J shed 3 bases, and the junction held 6 bases outside the gene matches. The CDR3 is 14 residues long. CDR1 and CDR2 (germline): SNHLY, FYNNEI. The CDR3 region is CASRGQGNYYEQYF. The DNA for the CDR3 is TGTGCCAGCAGGGGACAGGGAAATTACTACGAGCAGTACTTC. The whole variable domain, remainder taken from reference TRBV2 and TRBJ2-7, is EPEVTQTPSHQVTQMGQEVILRCVPISNHLYFYWYRQILGQKVEFLVSFYNNEISEKSEIFDDQFSVERPDGSNFTLKIRSTKLEDSAMYFCASRGQGNYYEQYFGPGTRLTVT.

The chain links TRBV21-1 to TRBJ2-7; whether TRBD1, the table's D call, matches the DNA was not checked. TRBV21-1 is designated a pseudogene. The CDR3 loop spans 14 amino acids. CDR3 coding DNA: TGTGCCAGCAGCAAAGAACAGGGGGCATACGAGCAGTACTTC. Amino acids: CASSKEQGAYEQYF.

The J gene is TRBJ2-2, the V gene TRBV7-2; 7 bases match TRBD1. Germline CDR1 is SGHTA and CDR2 is FQGNSA. Losses at the gene ends were 5 bases for V and 5 bases for J; bases not matched to a gene: 8. CDR3 length: 15 amino acids. The CDR3 loop reads CASSPRQGGTGELFF. The CDR3 nucleotides are TGTGCCAGCAGCCCTCGACAGGGTGGAACCGGGGAGCTGTTTTTT.

As to this clone: This sequence may be a read error, since a much larger clone differs from it by one base. The chain couples TRBV5-4 to TRBJ2-2, with 10 nucleotides matching TRBD1. Germline lookup yields CDR1 SGHNT and CDR2 YYREEE (reference sequence). V trimming: 3 bases; J trimming: 5 bases; junction bases outside the gene matches: 4. This CDR3 has 15 amino acids. The CDR3 nucleotides are TGTGCCAGCAGCTCGGACAGGGGGAGAACCGGGGAGCTGTTTTTT. Protein: CASSSDRGRTGELFF.